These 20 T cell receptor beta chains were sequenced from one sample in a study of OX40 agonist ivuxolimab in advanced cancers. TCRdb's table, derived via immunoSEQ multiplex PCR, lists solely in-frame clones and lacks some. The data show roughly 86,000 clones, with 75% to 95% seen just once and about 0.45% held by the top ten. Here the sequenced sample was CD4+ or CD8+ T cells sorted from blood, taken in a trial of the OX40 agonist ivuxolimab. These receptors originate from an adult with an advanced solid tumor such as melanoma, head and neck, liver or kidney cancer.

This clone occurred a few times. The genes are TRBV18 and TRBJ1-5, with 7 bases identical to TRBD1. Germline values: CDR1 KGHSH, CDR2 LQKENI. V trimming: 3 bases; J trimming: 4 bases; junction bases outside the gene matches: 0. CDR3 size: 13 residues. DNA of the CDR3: TGTGCCAGCTCACCGGGACAGAATCAGCCCCAGCATTTT. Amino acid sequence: CASSPGQNQPQHF.

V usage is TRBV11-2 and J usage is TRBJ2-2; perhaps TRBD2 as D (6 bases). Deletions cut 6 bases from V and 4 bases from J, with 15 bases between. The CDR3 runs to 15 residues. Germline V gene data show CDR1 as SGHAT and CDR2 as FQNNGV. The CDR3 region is CASRRLSGSTGELFF. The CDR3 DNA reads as TGTGCCAGCAGACGACTTAGCGGTTCCACCGGGGAGCTGTTTTTT.

DNA for the CDR3: TGTGCCAGCAGCACTCGACAGGGGTACTACGAGCAGTACTTC. Protein: CASSTRQGYYEQYF. This rearrangement joins TRBV9 to TRBJ2-7; TRBD1 agrees at 8 bases. Trimming cost V 4 bases and J 3 bases; bases outside gene matches: 6. This CDR3 has 14 residues. Germline V gene data show CDR1 as SGDLS and CDR2 as YYNGEE.

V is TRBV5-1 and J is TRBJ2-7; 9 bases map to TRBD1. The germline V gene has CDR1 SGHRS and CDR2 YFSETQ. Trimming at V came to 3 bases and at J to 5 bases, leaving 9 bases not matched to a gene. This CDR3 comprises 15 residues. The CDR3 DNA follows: TGCGCCAGCAGCTCCCAGGGACAGGGTTTTAACGAGCAGTACTTC. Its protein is CASSSQGQGFNEQYF.

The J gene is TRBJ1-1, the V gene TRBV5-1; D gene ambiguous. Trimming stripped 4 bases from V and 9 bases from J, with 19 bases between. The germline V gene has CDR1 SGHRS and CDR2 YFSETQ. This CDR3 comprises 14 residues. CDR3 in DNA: TGCGCCAGCAGCCCGGGCACCGCACTCATGAAAGCTTTCTTT. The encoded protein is CASSPGTALMKAFF.

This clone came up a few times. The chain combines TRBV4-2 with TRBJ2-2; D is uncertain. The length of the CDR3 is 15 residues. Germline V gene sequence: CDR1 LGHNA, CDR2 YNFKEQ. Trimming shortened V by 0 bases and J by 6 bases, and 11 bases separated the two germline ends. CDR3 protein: CASSQDSDLAGELFF. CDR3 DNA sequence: TGTGCCAGCAGCCAAGATTCGGACCTAGCCGGGGAGCTGTTTTTT.

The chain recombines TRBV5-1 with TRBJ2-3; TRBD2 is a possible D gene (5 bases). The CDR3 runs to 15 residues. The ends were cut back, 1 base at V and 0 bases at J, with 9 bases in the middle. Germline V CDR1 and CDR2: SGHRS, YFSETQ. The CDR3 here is CASSLPGSSTDTQYF. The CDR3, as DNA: TGCGCCAGCAGCTTGCCGGGGTCTAGCACAGATACGCAGTATTTT.

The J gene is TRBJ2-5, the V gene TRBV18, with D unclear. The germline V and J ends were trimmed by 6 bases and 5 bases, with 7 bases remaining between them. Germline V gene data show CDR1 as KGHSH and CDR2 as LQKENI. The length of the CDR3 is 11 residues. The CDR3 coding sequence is TGTGCCAGCTCCTTTAAGGAGACCCAGTACTTC. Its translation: CASSFKETQYF.

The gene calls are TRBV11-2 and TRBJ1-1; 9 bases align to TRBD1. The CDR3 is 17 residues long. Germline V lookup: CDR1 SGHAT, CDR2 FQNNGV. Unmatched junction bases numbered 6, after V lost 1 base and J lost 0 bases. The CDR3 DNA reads TGTGCCAGCAGCTTAGGGAGGGACAGGGACATGAACACTGAAGCTTTCTTT. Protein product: CASSLGRDRDMNTEAFF.

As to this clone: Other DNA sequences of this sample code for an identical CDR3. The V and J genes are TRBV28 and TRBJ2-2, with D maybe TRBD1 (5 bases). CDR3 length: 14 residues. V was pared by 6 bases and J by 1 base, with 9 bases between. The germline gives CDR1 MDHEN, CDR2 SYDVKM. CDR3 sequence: CASSSGQNTGELFF. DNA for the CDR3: TGTGCCAGCAGCTCCGGACAGAACACCGGGGAGCTGTTTTTT. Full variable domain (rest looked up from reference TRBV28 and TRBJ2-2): DVKVTQSSRYLVKRTGEKVFLECVQDMDHENMFWYRQDPGLGLRLIYFSYDVKMKEKGDIPEGYSVSREKKERFSLILESASTNQTSMYLCASSSGQNTGELFFGEGSRLTVL.

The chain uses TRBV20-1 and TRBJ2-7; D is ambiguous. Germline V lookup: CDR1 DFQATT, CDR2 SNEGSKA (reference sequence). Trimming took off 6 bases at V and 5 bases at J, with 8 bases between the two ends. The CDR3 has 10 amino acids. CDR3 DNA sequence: TGCAGTGCGGTGGGGAACGAGCAGTACTTC. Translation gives CSAVGNEQYF.

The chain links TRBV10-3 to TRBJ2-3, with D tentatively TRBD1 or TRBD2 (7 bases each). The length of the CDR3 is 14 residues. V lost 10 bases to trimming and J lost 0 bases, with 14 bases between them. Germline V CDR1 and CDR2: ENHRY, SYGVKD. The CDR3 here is CATTGEGSTDTQYF. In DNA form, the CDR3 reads TGTGCCACCACAGGGGAGGGGAGCACAGATACGCAGTATTTT.

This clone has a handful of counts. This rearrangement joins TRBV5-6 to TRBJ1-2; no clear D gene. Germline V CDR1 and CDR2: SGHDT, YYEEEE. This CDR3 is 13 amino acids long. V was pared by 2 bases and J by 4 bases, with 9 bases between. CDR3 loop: CASSFGRSYGYTF. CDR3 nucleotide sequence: TGTGCCAGCAGCTTCGGCAGATCCTATGGCTACACCTTC.

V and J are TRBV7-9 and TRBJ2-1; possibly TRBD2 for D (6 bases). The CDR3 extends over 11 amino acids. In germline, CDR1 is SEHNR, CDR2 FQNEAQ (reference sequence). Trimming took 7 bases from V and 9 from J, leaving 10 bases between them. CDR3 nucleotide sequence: TGTGCCAGCACGGGGGTTAGTGAGCAGTTCTTC. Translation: CASTGVSEQFF.

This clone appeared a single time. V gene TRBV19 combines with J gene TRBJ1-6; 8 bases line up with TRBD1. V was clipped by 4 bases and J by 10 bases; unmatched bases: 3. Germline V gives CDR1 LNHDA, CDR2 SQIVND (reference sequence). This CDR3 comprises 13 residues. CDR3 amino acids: CASSKTGESPLHF. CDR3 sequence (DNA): TGTGCCAGTAGTAAGACAGGGGAATCACCCCTCCACTTT.

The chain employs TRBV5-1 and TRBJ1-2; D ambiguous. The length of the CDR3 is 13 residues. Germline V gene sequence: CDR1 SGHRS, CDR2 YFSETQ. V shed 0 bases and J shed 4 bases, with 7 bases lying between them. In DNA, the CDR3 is TGCGCCAGCAGCTTGGGTACAAGCTATGGCTACACCTTC. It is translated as CASSLGTSYGYTF.

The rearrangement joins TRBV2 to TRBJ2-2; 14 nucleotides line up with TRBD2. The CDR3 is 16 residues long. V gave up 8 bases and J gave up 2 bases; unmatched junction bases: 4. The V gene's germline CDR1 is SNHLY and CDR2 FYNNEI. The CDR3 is CASGLAGGFNTGELFF. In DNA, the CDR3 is TGTGCCAGCGGACTAGCGGGGGGCTTTAACACCGGGGAGCTGTTTTTT.

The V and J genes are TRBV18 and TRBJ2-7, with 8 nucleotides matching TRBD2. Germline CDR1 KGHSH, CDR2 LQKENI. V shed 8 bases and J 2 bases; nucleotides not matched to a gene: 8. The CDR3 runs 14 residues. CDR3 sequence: CASQGTRGTYEQYF. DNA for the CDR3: TGTGCCAGCCAGGGGACTAGGGGGACCTACGAGCAGTACTTC.

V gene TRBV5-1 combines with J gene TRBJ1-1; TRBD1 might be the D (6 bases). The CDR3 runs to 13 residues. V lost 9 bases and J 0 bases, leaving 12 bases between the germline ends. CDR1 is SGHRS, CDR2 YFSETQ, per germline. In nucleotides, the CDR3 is TGCGCCACGTCGACAGGCATGAACACTGAAGCTTTCTTT. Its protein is CATSTGMNTEAFF.

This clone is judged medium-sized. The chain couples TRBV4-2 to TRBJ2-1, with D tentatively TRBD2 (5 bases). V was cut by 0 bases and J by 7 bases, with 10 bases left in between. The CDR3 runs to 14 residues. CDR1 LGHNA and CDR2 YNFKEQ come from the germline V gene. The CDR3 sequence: CASSQDLSGNEQFF. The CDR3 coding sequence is TGTGCCAGCAGCCAAGATCTGAGCGGTAATGAGCAGTTCTTC.